This TCR beta chain appears in the sequencing data of a study of T cell responses to AZD1222 COVID-19 vaccine. TCRdb keeps only in-frame clones here, not all; method: immunoSEQ multiplex PCR. The table has around 110,000 clones, roughly 90% seen once; the top ten hold around 8.6%. Points from the study as a whole: CD4 TCRs associated with vaccination spanned spike, dominating at 160-218 and 743-854. In a largely white British group with more females than males, clonal diversity was possibly underestimated. Samples come after the peak T cell response, not at day 14. An increase in Spike-specific TCR breadth and depth was observed after two AZD1222 doses.

Comment on this clone: Its antigen is currently unknown.

Germline CDR1 reads SGDLS; CDR2 reads YYNGEE. V lost 0 bases and J 6 bases, leaving 13 bases between the germline ends. This CDR3 is built from 14 residues. The receptor's source is an adult who received the AZD1222 COVID-19 vaccine. The chain links TRBV9 to TRBJ2-7; D is unresolved. This material consisted of peripheral blood, taken 28 days after the second AZD1222 dose. CDR3 protein: CASSVGWGFGEQYF. DNA of the CDR3: TGTGCCAGCAGCGTAGGATGGGGTTTTGGCGAGCAGTACTTC.